These T cell receptor beta chains were read from a single sample in a study of T-cell memory formation after mild COVID-19. TCRdb passed the 5' RACE reads through MiXCR, listing each CDR3 protein once. The sample has 450,000 to 700,000 distinct CDR3 sequences, around 17% seen once. Sequencing was carried out using PBMCs or a T cell subset sorted from them (not recorded which). The receptors were sampled from an adult woman who had mild COVID-19 (a few samples of this study predate the infection). Cell type and time point are not known. CDR3s include the opening cysteine and the closing phenylalanine or tryptophan. The D gene is left open where the match is weak. The size of a clone is reported for some rows only, either as once, few or many, or as a class for expanded clones.

clone_size d_call j_call cdr3_length v_call cdr3_nt cdr3_aa
few TRBD2 TRBJ2-7 17 TRBV4-1 TGCGCCAGCAGCATTGGACTAGCGGGGGCTAGCTCCTACGAGCAGTACTTC CASSIGLAGASSYEQYF
few TRBD2 TRBJ2-1 13 TRBV9 TGTGCCAGCAGGGGTAGCGGGAGTGTTGAGCAGTTCTTC CASRGSGSVEQFF
few NA TRBJ2-5 15 TRBV7-7 TGTGCCAGCAGCTGGGGGGCTAGCGGACAAGAGACCCAGTACTTC CASSWGASGQETQYF
NA NA TRBJ2-3 17 TRBV2 TGTGCCAGCAGTGTTTCTCGGCGGCTGGGTTCGACAGATACGCAGTATTTT CASSVSRRLGSTDTQYF
NA NA TRBJ2-2 15 TRBV12-5 TGTGCTAGTGGTTTTTGGCCCCAACCTTCAGGGGAGCTGTTTTTT CASGFWPQPSGELFF
NA NA TRBJ1-4 12 TRBV15 TGTGCCACCAGACGGAGAGGCGGGGGACTGTTTTTT CATRRRGGGLFF
NA NA TRBJ2-7 15 TRBV6-5 TGTGCCAGCAGTTACGGGGAAGGCCATTCCTACGAGCAGTACTTC CASSYGEGHSYEQYF
few NA TRBJ2-5 15 TRBV3-1 TGTGCCAGCAGCCACTTCGAGGTGTGGTCGGAGACCCAGTACTTC CASSHFEVWSETQYF
NA TRBD1 TRBJ2-1 17 TRBV5-1 TGCGCCAGCAGCTCGGGACAGGGGGTCGGTTCCTACAATGAGCAGTTCTTC CASSSGQGVGSYNEQFF
NA TRBD1 TRBJ2-1 16 TRBV7-9 TGTGCCAGCAGCCGAAGACCTACAGGGGAGAAAAATGAGCAGTTCTTC CASSRRPTGEKNEQFF
few NA TRBJ1-5 13 TRBV12-3/TRBV12-4 TGTGCCAGCAGTATCCACGACAGGCCCGCTCCACATTTT CASSIHDRPAPHF
once NA TRBJ1-2 15 TRBV9 TGTGCCAGCAGCGTAGGGGGGACTCGTAACTATGGCTACACCTTC CASSVGGTRNYGYTF
NA NA TRBJ2-7 15 TRBV11-2 TGTGCCAGCAGCTTACAAAGGGTTAGCTCCTACGAGCAGTACTTC CASSLQRVSSYEQYF
NA NA TRBJ1-1 16 TRBV10-3 TGTGCCATCAGTGAGTCACGGGGCGGAATGAACACTGAAGCTTTCTTT CAISESRGGMNTEAFF
NA TRBD2 TRBJ2-5 17 TRBV2 TGTGCCAGCAGTGCCCTAGCGGGGGGTCCCAACAAAGAGACCCAGTACTTC CASSALAGGPNKETQYF
few NA TRBJ2-3 13 TRBV5-5 TGTGCCTCCCGCCCGGTTGGGGTTAGTACGCAGTATTTT CASRPVGVSTQYF
few TRBD2 TRBJ2-7 15 TRBV15 TGTGCCACCAGCAGTAGCGGGAGGGCAACCTACGAGCAGTACTTC CATSSSGRATYEQYF
NA NA TRBJ2-1 14 TRBV2 TGTGCCAGCGAAGGGCGGGGGCCCTTGGGTGAGCAGTTCTTC CASEGRGPLGEQFF
NA NA TRBJ2-7 14 TRBV2 TGTGCCAGCAGTGAAGAAGGGTTTGCCTACGAGCAGTACTTC CASSEEGFAYEQYF
NA NA TRBJ2-1 14 TRBV24-1 TGTGCCACCTCAGGGACGACATCCTACAATGAGCAGTTCTTC CATSGTTSYNEQFF
few NA TRBJ2-7 12 TRBV3-1 TGTGCCAGCAGCCAAGTCCCGTCGGAGCAGTACTTC CASSQVPSEQYF
many TRBD1 TRBJ1-1 14 TRBV5-1 TGCGCCAGCAGCAACGGACAGGGGGCGTCAGAAGCTTTCTTT CASSNGQGASEAFF
few TRBD1 TRBJ2-7 15 TRBV6-5 TGTGCCAGCATTAGGGACAGCGCCGTACCCTACGAGCAGTACTTC CASIRDSAVPYEQYF
few TRBD2 TRBJ2-7 16 TRBV19 TGTGCCAGTAGTATGTCGGGACTAGCGGAGATCTACGAGCAGTACTTC CASSMSGLAEIYEQYF
NA TRBD2 TRBJ2-5 14 TRBV5-8 TGTGCCAGCAGCGGCGGGACTATGGGAGAGACCCAGTACTTC CASSGGTMGETQYF
few NA TRBJ1-2 14 TRBV24-1 TGTGCCACCAGTGATTTCCCGGACGGGTATGGCTACACCTTC CATSDFPDGYGYTF
NA NA TRBJ2-2 12 TRBV7-9 TGTGCCAGCAGCTGTCAGAACGGGGAGCTGTTTTTT CASSCQNGELFF
few TRBD2 TRBJ2-2 16 TRBV6-6 TGTGCCAGCAGTACAGCGGGAGCCTTCAACACCGGGGAGCTGTTTTTT CASSTAGAFNTGELFF
few NA TRBJ2-5 14 TRBV2 TGTGCCAGCAGTGACGGGCGGTTCCAAGAGACCCAGTACTTC CASSDGRFQETQYF
few NA TRBJ2-1 15 TRBV4-3 TGCGCCAGCAGCCAAGATCATAGGGGGTGGAATGAGCAGTTCTTC CASSQDHRGWNEQFF
few NA TRBJ2-3 14 TRBV5-1 TGCGCCAGCAGGAGACTCACGGCCACAGATACGCAGTATTTT CASRRLTATDTQYF
NA NA TRBJ2-1 15 TRBV19 TGTGCCAGTAGTATAGCGGGTAGCGTCTACAATGAGCAGTTCTTC CASSIAGSVYNEQFF
NA NA TRBJ1-5 14 TRBV7-2 TGTGCCAGCAGCTCTGACAGGCGACAACCACATTGGCATTTT CASSSDRRQPHWHF
NA TRBD1 TRBJ2-1 18 TRBV15 TGTGCCACCAGCGACCGGGACAGGTCCAGGTTTCTCGCCAATGAGCAGTTCTTC CATSDRDRSRFLANEQFF
NA NA TRBJ1-2 11 TRBV2 TGTGCCAGCATCCGGACCTATGGCTACACCTTC CASIRTYGYTF
NA NA TRBJ2-7 14 TRBV28 TGTGCCAGCAGGGGGCGGTTGGGAGGCTACGAGCAGTACTTC CASRGRLGGYEQYF
NA NA TRBJ2-1 11 TRBV5-1 TGCGCCAGCAGCCAAACGGGTGAGCAGTTCTTC CASSQTGEQFF
NA NA TRBJ1-5 14 TRBV6-6 TGTGCCAGCACCAAGGGAGGGGCCAATCAGCCCCAGCATTTT CASTKGGANQPQHF
NA NA TRBJ1-2 14 TRBV10-3 TGTGCCCCCACATATAGCAGGGTTGACTATGGCTACACCTTC CAPTYSRVDYGYTF
many NA TRBJ2-7 12 TRBV12-3/TRBV12-4 TGTGCCAGCAGTCTCCCCCGGGGCGAGCAGTACTTC CASSLPRGEQYF
NA NA TRBJ1-5 14 TRBV27 TGTGCCAGCAGGAAGGGAAATAGCAATCAGCCCCAGCATTTT CASRKGNSNQPQHF
NA NA TRBJ2-7 13 TRBV6-2/TRBV6-3 TGTGCCAGCAGTTCGGGCAGGGTGAACGAGCAGTACTTC CASSSGRVNEQYF
many TRBD1 TRBJ1-1 14 TRBV20-1 TGCAGTGCTAGGACAGGGGGCATCGACACTGAAGCTTTCTTT CSARTGGIDTEAFF
NA TRBD2 TRBJ2-3 15 TRBV12-3/TRBV12-4 TGTGCCACCGGAGGACTAGCGGGAGAGGCAGATACGCAGTATTTT CATGGLAGEADTQYF
NA NA TRBJ1-2 15 TRBV10-3 TGTGCCATCAGTGGGGGGGACGGGGTTAACTATGGCTACACCTTC CAISGGDGVNYGYTF
NA NA TRBJ1-3 11 TRBV12-3/TRBV12-4 TGTGCCTCCAGTGAGGGAAACACCATATATTTT CASSEGNTIYF
NA TRBD1 TRBJ1-4 19 TRBV7-9 TGTGCCAGCAGCTCCCACTGGGGCAGGGGGGTTTCAACTAATGAAAAACTGTTTTTT CASSSHWGRGVSTNEKLFF
NA NA TRBJ1-1 14 TRBV12-3/TRBV12-4 TGTGCCAGCAGTCTTCTAGCAACTGGCACTGAAGCTTTCTTT CASSLLATGTEAFF